A selection of T cell receptor beta chains follows, all from one sample in a study of post-analysis software for immune sequencing data. MiXCR was run by TCRdb on the PCR reads, yielding one entry per CDR3 protein. The sample holds over 700,000 distinct CDR3 sequences, less than 35% seen once. The sequencing sample was made of blood. The receptors stem from a girl under 18 with multiple sclerosis. CDR3s include the opening cysteine and the closing phenylalanine or tryptophan. The D gene is left open where the match is weak. Only some rows state a clone size, as once, few, many or a class for expanded clones.

>TRBD2|TRBV12-3/TRBV12-4|TRBJ2-4|few
CASSLGGSIIPMAKNIQYF
TGTGCCAGCAGTTTAGGCGGGAGTATTATTCCCATGGCCAAAAACATTCAGTACTTC
>-|TRBV15|TRBJ1-5|few
CATSPGPGQPQHF
TGTGCCACCAGCCCGGGGCCTGGGCAGCCCCAGCATTTT
>TRBD1|TRBV28|TRBJ2-3|-
CASNPYGTGDTDTQYF
TGTGCCAGCAACCCCTACGGGACAGGGGACACAGATACGCAGTATTTT
>TRBD2|TRBV6-6|TRBJ2-1|once
CASRSRAGGIEQFF
TGTGCCAGCAGGTCCCGGGCGGGGGGCATTGAGCAGTTCTTC
>-|TRBV29-1|TRBJ2-1|many
CSSGRGSYNEQFF
TGCAGTAGTGGCCGGGGGTCCTACAATGAGCAGTTCTTC
>-|TRBV12-3/TRBV12-4|TRBJ1-1|-
CASSLKVNTEAFF
TGCGCCAGCAGCTTGAAGGTGAACACTGAAGCTTTCTTT
>TRBD2|TRBV29-1|TRBJ2-1|few
CSVPGTSGGGYNEQFF
TGCAGCGTGCCGGGGACTAGCGGGGGGGGATACAATGAGCAGTTCTTC
>-|TRBV28|TRBJ1-5|once
CASSSFGGSQPQHF
TGTGCCAGCAGCTCCTTTGGGGGCAGTCAGCCCCAGCATTTT
>-|TRBV15|TRBJ2-2|-
CATSRVLTGELFF
TGTGCCACCAGCAGAGTGCTCACCGGGGAGCTGTTTTTT
>TRBD2|TRBV4-1|TRBJ2-3|many
CASSASGIPDTQYF
TGCGCCAGCAGCGCTAGCGGGATACCAGATACGCAGTATTTT
>-|TRBV12-3/TRBV12-4|TRBJ1-2|-
CASSFDPRGYTF
TGTGCCAGCAGTTTTGACCCCCGAGGCTACACCTTC
>-|TRBV5-4|TRBJ2-5|-
CASSWTREKTQYF
TGTGCCAGCAGCTGGACTCGTGAAAAGACCCAGTACTTC
>TRBD2|TRBV9|TRBJ2-3|-
CASSIQSGGGVTDTQYF
TGTGCCAGCAGCATACAGAGTGGCGGGGGGGTCACAGATACGCAGTATTTT
>-|TRBV29-1|TRBJ1-2|once
CGVVMNRGYTF
TGCGGCGTTGTTATGAATAGGGGCTACACCTTC
>TRBD2|TRBV6-1|TRBJ2-4|once
CASSEGSGRAGSF
TGTGCCAGCAGTGAAGGTAGCGGGAGGGCAGGTTCCTTC
>-|TRBV7-2|TRBJ1-2|many
CASSLDHNYGYTF
TGTGCCAGCAGCTTAGACCATAACTATGGCTACACCTTC
>-|TRBV27|TRBJ1-6|few
CASSLSGRENSPLHF
TGTGCCAGCAGTTTATCGGGCAGAGAAAATTCACCCCTCCACTTT
>TRBD1|TRBV5-1|TRBJ2-1|-
CASSGKTGDGYNEQFF
TGCGCCAGCAGCGGCAAGACAGGGGATGGCTACAATGAGCAGTTCTTC
>TRBD1|TRBV15|TRBJ1-2|-
CASAQGENYGYTF
TGTGCCTCTGCACAGGGGGAGAACTATGGCTACACCTTC
>-|TRBV20-1|TRBJ1-1|-
CSARRGPGRGEAFF
TGCAGTGCTAGACGGGGACCCGGGAGGGGTGAAGCTTTCTTT
>TRBD2|TRBV18|TRBJ2-3|few
CASSPLYSGRSTDTQYF
TGTGCCAGCTCACCTCTCTATAGCGGGAGGAGCACAGATACGCAGTATTTT
>TRBD2|TRBV7-2|TRBJ2-7|many
CASSWTSGWEQYF
TGTGCCAGCAGCTGGACTAGCGGTTGGGAGCAGTACTTC